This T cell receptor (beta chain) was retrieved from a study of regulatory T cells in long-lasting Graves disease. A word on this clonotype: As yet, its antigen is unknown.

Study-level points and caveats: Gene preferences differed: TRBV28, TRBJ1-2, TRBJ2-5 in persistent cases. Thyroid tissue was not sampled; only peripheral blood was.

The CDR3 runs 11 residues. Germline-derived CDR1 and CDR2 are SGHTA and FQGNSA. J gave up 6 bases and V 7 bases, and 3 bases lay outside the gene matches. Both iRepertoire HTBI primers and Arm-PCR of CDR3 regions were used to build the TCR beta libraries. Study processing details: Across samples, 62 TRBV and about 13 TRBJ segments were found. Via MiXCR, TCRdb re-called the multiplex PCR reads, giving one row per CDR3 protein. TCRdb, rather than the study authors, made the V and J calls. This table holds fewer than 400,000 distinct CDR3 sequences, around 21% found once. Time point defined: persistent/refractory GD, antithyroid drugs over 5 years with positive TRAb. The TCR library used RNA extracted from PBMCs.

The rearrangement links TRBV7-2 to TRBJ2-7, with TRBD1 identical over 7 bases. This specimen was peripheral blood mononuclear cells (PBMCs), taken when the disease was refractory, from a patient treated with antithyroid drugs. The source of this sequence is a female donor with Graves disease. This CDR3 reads CASTRGREQYF. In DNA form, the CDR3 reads TGTGCCAGCACAAGGGGGCGCGAGCAGTACTTC.